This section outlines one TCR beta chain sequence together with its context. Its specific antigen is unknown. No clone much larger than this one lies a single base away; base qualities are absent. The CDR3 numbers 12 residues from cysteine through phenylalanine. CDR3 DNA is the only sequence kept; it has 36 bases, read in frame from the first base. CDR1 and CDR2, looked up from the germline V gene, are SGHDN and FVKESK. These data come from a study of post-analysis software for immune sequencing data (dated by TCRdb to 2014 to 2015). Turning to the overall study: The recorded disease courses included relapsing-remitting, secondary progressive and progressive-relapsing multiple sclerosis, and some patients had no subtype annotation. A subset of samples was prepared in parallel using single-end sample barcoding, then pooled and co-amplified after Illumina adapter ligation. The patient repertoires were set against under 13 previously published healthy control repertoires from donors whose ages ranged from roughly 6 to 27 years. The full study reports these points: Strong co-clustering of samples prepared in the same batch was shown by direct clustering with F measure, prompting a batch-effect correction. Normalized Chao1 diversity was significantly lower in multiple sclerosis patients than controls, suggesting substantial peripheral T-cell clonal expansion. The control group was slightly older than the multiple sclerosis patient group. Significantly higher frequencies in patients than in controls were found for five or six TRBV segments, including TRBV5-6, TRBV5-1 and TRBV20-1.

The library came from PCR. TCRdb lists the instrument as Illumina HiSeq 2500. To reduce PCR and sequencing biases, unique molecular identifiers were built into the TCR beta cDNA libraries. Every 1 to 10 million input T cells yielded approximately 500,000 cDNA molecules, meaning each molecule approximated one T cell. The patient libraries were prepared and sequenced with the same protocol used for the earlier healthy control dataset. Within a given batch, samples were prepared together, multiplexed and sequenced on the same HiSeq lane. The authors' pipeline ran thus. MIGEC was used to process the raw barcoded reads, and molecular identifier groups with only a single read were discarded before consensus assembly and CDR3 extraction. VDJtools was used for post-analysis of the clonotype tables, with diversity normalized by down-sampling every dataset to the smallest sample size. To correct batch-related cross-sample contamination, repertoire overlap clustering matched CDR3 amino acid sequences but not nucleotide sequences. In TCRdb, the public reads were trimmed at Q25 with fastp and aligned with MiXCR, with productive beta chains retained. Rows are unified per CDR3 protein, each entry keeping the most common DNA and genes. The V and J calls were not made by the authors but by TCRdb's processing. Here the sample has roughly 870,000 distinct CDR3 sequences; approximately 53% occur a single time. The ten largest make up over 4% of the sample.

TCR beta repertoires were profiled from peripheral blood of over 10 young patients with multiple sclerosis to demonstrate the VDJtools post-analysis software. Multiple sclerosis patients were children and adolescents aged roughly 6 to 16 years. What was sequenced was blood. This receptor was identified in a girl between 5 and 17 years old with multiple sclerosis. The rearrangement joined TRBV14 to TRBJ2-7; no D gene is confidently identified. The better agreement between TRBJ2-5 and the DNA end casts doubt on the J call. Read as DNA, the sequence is TGTGCCAGCAGCCAATTTGGTGAGACCCAGTACTTC. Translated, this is CASSQFGETQYF.